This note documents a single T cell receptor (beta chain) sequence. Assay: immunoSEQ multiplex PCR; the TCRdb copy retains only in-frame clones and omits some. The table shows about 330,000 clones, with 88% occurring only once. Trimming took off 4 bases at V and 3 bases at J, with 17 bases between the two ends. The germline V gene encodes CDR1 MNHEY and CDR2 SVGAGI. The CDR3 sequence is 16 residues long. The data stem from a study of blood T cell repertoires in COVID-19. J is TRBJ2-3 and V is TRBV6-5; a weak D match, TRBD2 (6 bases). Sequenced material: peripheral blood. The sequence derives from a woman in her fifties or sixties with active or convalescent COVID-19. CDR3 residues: CASSSAGGRLTDTQYF. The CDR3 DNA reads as TGTGCCAGCAGTTCCGCCGGAGGGAGGCTAACAGATACGCAGTATTTT.